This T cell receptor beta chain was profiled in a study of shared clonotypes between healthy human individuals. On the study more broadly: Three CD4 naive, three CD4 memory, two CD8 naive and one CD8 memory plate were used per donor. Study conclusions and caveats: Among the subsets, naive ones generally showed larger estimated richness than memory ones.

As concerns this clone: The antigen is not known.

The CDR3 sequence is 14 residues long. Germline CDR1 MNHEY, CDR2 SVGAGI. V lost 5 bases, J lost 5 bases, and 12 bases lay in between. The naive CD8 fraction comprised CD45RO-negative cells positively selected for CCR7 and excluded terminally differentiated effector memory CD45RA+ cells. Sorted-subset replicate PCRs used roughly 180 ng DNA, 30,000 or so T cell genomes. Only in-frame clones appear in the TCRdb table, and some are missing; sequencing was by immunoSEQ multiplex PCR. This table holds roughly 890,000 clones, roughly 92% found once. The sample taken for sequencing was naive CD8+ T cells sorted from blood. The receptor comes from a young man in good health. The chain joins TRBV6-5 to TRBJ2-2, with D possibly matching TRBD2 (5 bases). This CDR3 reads CASSTRVGTGELFF. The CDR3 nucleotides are TGTGCCAGCAGTACGAGGGTGGGAACCGGGGAGCTGTTTTTT.